The rows below give T cell receptor beta chains drawn from one sample of a study of radiation and T cells in renal cell carcinoma. Sequencing was performed with immunoSEQ multiplex PCR; in TCRdb, only in-frame clones are kept and a portion is missing. The sample carries 50,000 to 75,000 clones, roughly 79% recorded once. Sample: blood, taken from a patient whose treatment included radiotherapy and nephrectomy. The receptors come from a man aged 55-75 years with renal cell carcinoma. The conserved cysteine and the conserved F or W are not part of the CDR3 here.

J | V | CDR3
TRBJ1-3 | TRBV13 | ASSLAGARAGNTIY
TRBJ1-1 | TRBV12-5 | ASGLGQGATEAF
TRBJ2-1 | TRBV12-5 | ASGLLTYNEQF
TRBJ1-3 | TRBV20-1 | SAREGNTIY
TRBJ2-2 | TRBV5-1 | ASSPSDLNTGELF
TRBJ2-5 | TRBV5-6 | ASSLIGGTKTQY
TRBJ2-7 | TRBV7-2 | ASTPGTGSYEQY
TRBJ2-3 | TRBV30 | AWSVIAGASDTQY
TRBJ2-3 | TRBV19 | ASSKGGRASEDTQY
TRBJ2-2 | TRBV27 | ASSPGQGDTGELF
TRBJ1-5 | TRBV7-6 | ASSLDPPGASNQPQH
TRBJ2-1 | TRBV13 | ASSRRTVISYNEQF
TRBJ2-2 | TRBV4-3 | ASSQLQGAGAGELF
TRBJ1-2 | TRBV6-6 | ASSLGTGTANYGYT
TRBJ1-2 | TRBV10-2 | ASSEGTAYGYT
TRBJ1-4 | TRBV10-1 | ARAPGQGINEKLF
TRBJ2-6 | TRBV19 | ASSMGGSGANVLT
TRBJ1-1 | TRBV10-1 | ASPSIQDEAF
TRBJ1-4 | TRBV20-1 | SANRQSGVF
TRBJ1-4 | TRBV2 | ASSEEGQEF
TRBJ2-5 | TRBV27 | ASSLGGALRETQY
TRBJ1-2 | TRBV29-1 | SVEDLPGQGASTNYGYT
TRBJ2-6 | TRBV11-3 | ASSPAAGANVLT
TRBJ2-2 | TRBV7-9 | ASSLTPGNTGELF
TRBJ2-3 | TRBV27 | ASSIETGGGTQY
TRBJ1-1 | TRBV29-1 | SVWMAQNTEAF
TRBJ1-1 | TRBV28 | ASRPEPNTEAF
TRBJ1-2 | TRBV6-6 | ASSSGDSHYGYT
TRBJ2-7 | TRBV10-2 | ASSEFPSPGDEQY
TRBJ1-3 | TRBV9 | ASSVGEGTNTIY
TRBJ1-2 | TRBV2 | ASSGQRPQGGVGYT
TRBJ1-6 | TRBV6-5 | ASSYNREGNSPLH
TRBJ2-5 | TRBV6-5 | ASSYRTGNQETQY
TRBJ1-2 | TRBV2 | ASSPGTGNDGYT
TRBJ2-1 | TRBV5-4 | ASSLGGGSGNEQF
TRBJ1-1 | TRBV11-3 | ASSLLTRTTGGDAF